A selection of T cell receptor beta chains follows, all from one sample in a study of T cells of healthy individuals. One entry per CDR3 protein, called by TCRdb with MiXCR from the 5' RACE reads. The table records 85,000 to 100,000 distinct CDR3 sequences, about 16% of them present only once. The receptor source for this set is a human donor in good health. The CDR3 runs from the conserved cysteine through the conserved F or W. D genes are given only for firm matches. Clone size is stated in some rows and not others, as once, few, many or a class when expanded.

V gene: TRBV13; D gene: NA; J gene: TRBJ2-7; clone size: NA; CDR3 DNA: TGTGCCAGCAGCTTAGGATGGGGACATACCTCCTACGAGCAGTACTTC; CDR3 protein: CASSLGWGHTSYEQYF
V gene: TRBV7-9; D gene: NA; J gene: TRBJ2-3; clone size: NA; CDR3 DNA: TGTGCCAGCAGCTCCAGGACAGATACGCAGTATTTT; CDR3 protein: CASSSRTDTQYF
V gene: TRBV27; D gene: NA; J gene: TRBJ2-7; clone size: many; CDR3 DNA: TGTGCCAGCAGTTTATGGGGGACAAGCTCCTACGAGCAGTACTTC; CDR3 protein: CASSLWGTSSYEQYF
V gene: TRBV7-2; D gene: NA; J gene: TRBJ2-3; clone size: NA; CDR3 DNA: TGTGCCAGCAGCGTTAGGCCGACGAGCACAGATACGCAGTATTTT; CDR3 protein: CASSVRPTSTDTQYF
V gene: TRBV4-2; D gene: NA; J gene: TRBJ1-1; clone size: many; CDR3 DNA: TGTGCCAGCAGCCAAGATCGGTGGATTGAAGCTTTCTTT; CDR3 protein: CASSQDRWIEAFF
V gene: TRBV23-1; D gene: NA; J gene: TRBJ2-2; clone size: few; CDR3 DNA: TGCGCCAGCAGTCGGTACAGGGAGACCGGGGAGCTGTTTTTT; CDR3 protein: CASSRYRETGELFF
V gene: TRBV7-8; D gene: TRBD1; J gene: TRBJ1-1; clone size: NA; CDR3 DNA: TGTGCCAGCAGCTTAGCAGGGGGCCCTGAAGCTTTCTTT; CDR3 protein: CASSLAGGPEAFF
V gene: TRBV20-1; D gene: TRBD2; J gene: TRBJ2-1; clone size: many; CDR3 DNA: TGCAGTGCTAGAGGGGATAGCGGGGACTCCTACAATGAGCAGTTCTTC; CDR3 protein: CSARGDSGDSYNEQFF
V gene: TRBV5-6; D gene: NA; J gene: TRBJ2-6; clone size: NA; CDR3 DNA: TGTGCCAACATCCTGTGGGGGGCGAGGGCCAACGTCCTGACTTTC; CDR3 protein: CANILWGARANVLTF
V gene: TRBV28; D gene: NA; J gene: TRBJ2-7; clone size: NA; CDR3 DNA: TGTGCCAGCAGTTTGGACGACTCCTACGAGCAGTACTTC; CDR3 protein: CASSLDDSYEQYF
V gene: TRBV4-1; D gene: TRBD1; J gene: TRBJ1-2; clone size: many; CDR3 DNA: TGCGCCAGCAGCCAAGCAGTCCTGACAGGGCTCGACTACACCTTC; CDR3 protein: CASSQAVLTGLDYTF
V gene: TRBV12-3/TRBV12-4; D gene: TRBD2; J gene: TRBJ2-1; clone size: NA; CDR3 DNA: TGTGCCAGCACCCCCCGGGGGGAGGGGCGCTACAATGAGCAGTTCTTC; CDR3 protein: CASTPRGEGRYNEQFF
V gene: TRBV6-5; D gene: TRBD2; J gene: TRBJ2-3; clone size: NA; CDR3 DNA: TGTGCCAGCAGTCCTCTGGCGGGGGGAGATACGCAGTATTTT; CDR3 protein: CASSPLAGGDTQYF
V gene: TRBV5-1; D gene: NA; J gene: TRBJ2-7; clone size: NA; CDR3 DNA: TGCGCCAGCAGCTTGGCCTCAGACAGACGGTACGAGCAGTACTTC; CDR3 protein: CASSLASDRRYEQYF
V gene: TRBV9; D gene: NA; J gene: TRBJ2-5; clone size: NA; CDR3 DNA: TGTGCCAGCAGCCTAATATCAGGGGCCCAAGAGACCCAGTACTTC; CDR3 protein: CASSLISGAQETQYF
V gene: TRBV12-3/TRBV12-4; D gene: NA; J gene: TRBJ2-4; clone size: NA; CDR3 DNA: TGTGCCAGCAGTTTAGAGCTAGACCCCCGCATTCAGTACTTC; CDR3 protein: CASSLELDPRIQYF
V gene: TRBV28; D gene: TRBD1; J gene: TRBJ1-2; clone size: few; CDR3 DNA: TGTGCCAGCAGTTCCAGACAGGGTCCTGGGGGCTACACCTTC; CDR3 protein: CASSSRQGPGGYTF
V gene: TRBV19; D gene: NA; J gene: TRBJ2-7; clone size: few; CDR3 DNA: TGTGCCAGTAGTATAGGGGGGTTCTACGAGCAGTACTTC; CDR3 protein: CASSIGGFYEQYF